Ten or more counts support the clone carrying this T cell receptor (beta chain). The antigen is unknown. Between the trimmed V and J ends, which lost 3 bases and 9 bases, there was a span of 12 bases. This CDR3 has 13 amino acids. CDR1 and CDR2 (germline): WSHSY, SAAADI. This sample is drawn from a study of CD8 T cells in ankylosing spondylitis. The authors made TCR beta libraries by quantitative 5'-RACE with molecular barcodes. TCRdb called the 5' RACE reads again in MiXCR, with one record for every CDR3 protein. The repertoire consists of approximately 150,000 distinct CDR3 sequences, with roughly 10% occurring once and the leading ten covering around 16%. Broader study findings: Reactive arthritis synovial fluid and blood previously showed some of these motif variants. A TCR beta motif made of under 10 highly homologous variants seemed typical of ankylosing spondylitis blood. As for the disease-linked clones, they showed a CD8+ phenotype and occurred at relatively low frequencies in peripheral blood.

The TCR originated in a female donor with ankylosing spondylitis or in good health (not recorded which). Sequencing input: blood, either unsorted or a sorted T cell fraction (not recorded which). The chain couples TRBV10-2 to TRBJ1-5, with a possible D match to TRBD1 (5 bases). The CDR3: CASSEGARGPQHF. CDR3 sequence (DNA): TGCGCCAGCAGTGAAGGGGCCCGGGGGCCCCAGCATTTT.